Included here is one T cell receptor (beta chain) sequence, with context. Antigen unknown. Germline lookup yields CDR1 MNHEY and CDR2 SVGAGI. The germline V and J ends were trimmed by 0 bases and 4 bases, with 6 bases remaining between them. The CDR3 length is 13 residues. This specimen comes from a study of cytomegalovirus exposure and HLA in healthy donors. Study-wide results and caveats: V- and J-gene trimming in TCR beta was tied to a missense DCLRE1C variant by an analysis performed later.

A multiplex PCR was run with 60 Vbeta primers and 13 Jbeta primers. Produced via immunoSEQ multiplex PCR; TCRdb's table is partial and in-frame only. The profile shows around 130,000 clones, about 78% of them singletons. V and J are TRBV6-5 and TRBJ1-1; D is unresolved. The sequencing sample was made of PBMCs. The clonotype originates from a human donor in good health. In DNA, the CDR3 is TGTGCCAGCAGTTACTCAGGAGTCACTGAAGCTTTCTTT. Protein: CASSYSGVTEAFF.